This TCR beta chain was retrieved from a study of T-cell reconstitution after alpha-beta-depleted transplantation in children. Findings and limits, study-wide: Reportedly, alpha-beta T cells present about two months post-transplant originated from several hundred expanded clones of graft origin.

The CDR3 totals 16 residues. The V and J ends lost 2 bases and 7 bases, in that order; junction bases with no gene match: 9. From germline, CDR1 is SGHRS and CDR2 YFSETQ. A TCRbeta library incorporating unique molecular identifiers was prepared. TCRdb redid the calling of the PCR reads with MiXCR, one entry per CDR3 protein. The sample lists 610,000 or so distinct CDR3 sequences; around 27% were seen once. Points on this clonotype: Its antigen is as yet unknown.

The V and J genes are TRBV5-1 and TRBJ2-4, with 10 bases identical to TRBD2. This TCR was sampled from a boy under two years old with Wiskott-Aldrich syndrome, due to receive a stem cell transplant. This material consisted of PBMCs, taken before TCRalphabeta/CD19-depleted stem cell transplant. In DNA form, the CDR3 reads TGCGCCAGCAGCTTTGGGCTAGCGGGAGAGGGGAACATTCAGTACTTC. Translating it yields CASSFGLAGEGNIQYF. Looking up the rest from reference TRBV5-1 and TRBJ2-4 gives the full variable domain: KAGVTQTPRYLIKTRGQQVTLSCSPISGHRSVSWYQQTPGQGLQFLFEYFSETQRNKGNFPGRFSGRQFSNSRSEMNVSTLELGDSALYLCASSFGLAGEGNIQYFGAGTRLSVL.